The source of this T cell receptor (beta chain) is a study of identical twins. Germline CDR1 KGHSH, CDR2 LQKENI. V was trimmed by 2 bases and J by 6 bases, leaving 12 bases between them. This CDR3 contains 14 residues. The donors were all healthy and Caucasian. Whole-study results and caveats: Conclusions relied on cross-sectional statistical analysis, not following the same donors. Out-of-frame alpha sequences common to twins exhibited a surplus of low generation probability.

This clonotype came up many times. No antigen is known for it. A universal primer site was incorporated via template switching, and the cDNA contained unique molecular identifiers. TCRdb reprocessed the 5' RACE reads via MiXCR and lists one record per CDR3 protein. Of a few hundred thousand distinct CDR3 sequences detected, about 10% appear once; the ten largest clones hold 10%. The material sequenced was memory T cells sorted from blood. The sequence came from a man between 50 and 59 years old in good health. J is TRBJ2-3 and V is TRBV18; the D gene is possibly TRBD1 (5 bases). Here the CDR3 DNA reads TGTGCCAGCTCACCAGAGACCAGGGCGGATACGCAGTATTTT. Amino acid sequence: CASSPETRADTQYF.